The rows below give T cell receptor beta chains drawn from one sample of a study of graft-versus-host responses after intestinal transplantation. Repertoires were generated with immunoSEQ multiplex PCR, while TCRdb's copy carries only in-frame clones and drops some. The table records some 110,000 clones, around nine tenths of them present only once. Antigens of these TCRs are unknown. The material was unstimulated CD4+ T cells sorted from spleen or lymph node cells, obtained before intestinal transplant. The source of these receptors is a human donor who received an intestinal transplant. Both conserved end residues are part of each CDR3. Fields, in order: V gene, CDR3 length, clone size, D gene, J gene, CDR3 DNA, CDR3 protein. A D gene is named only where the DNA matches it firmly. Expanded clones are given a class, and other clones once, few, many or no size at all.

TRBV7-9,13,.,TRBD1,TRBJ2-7,TGTGCCAGCAGCCCCGGACAGGGATACGAGCAGTACTTC,CASSPGQGYEQYF
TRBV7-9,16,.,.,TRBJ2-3,TGTGCCAGCACCCTGGGGGTCACAGGGAGCACAGATACGCAGTATTTT,CASTLGVTGSTDTQYF
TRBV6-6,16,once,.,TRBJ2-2,TGTGCCAGCAGTTCTAATAGCGGATCGAACACCGGGGAGCTGTTTTTT,CASSSNSGSNTGELFF
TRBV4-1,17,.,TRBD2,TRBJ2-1,TGCGCCAGCAGCCGGTCCTCGACTAGCGGGAGCTACAATGAGCAGTTCTTC,CASSRSSTSGSYNEQFF
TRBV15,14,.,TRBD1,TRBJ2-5,TGTGCCACCAGCAGGGGACAGGTCCAAGAGACCCAGTACTTC,CATSRGQVQETQYF
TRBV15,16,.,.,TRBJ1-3,TGTGCCACCAGCAGAGCCGGGACACAGGCTGGAAACACCATATATTTT,CATSRAGTQAGNTIYF
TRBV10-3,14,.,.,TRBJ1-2,TGTGCCATCAGTGAGTCGGACATGGGCTATGGCTACACCTTC,CAISESDMGYGYTF
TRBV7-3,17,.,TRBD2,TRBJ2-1,TGTGCCAGCAGCCCCCTAGGCGGGAGGAACCAGGGTAATGAGCAGTTCTTC,CASSPLGGRNQGNEQFF
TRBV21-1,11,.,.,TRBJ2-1,TGTGCCAGCATTCCGACACCGGAGCAGTTCTTC,CASIPTPEQFF
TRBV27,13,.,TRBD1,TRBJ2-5,TGTGCCAGCCAAAGGGACAGACAAGAGACCCAGTACTTC,CASQRDRQETQYF
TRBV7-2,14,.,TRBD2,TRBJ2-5,TGTGCCAGCAGCTTAGCGCGGGGGGTAGAGACCCAGTACTTC,CASSLARGVETQYF
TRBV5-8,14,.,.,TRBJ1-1,TGTGCCAGCAGCTCGGAGAGGGTCGGCACTGAAGCTTTCTTT,CASSSERVGTEAFF
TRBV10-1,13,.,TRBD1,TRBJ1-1,TGCGCCAGCTTTCAGGGGGCGAACACTGAAGCTTTCTTT,CASFQGANTEAFF
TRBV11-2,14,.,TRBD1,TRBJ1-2,TGTGCCAGCAGTTATGACAGGGGCCAAGGGGGCTACACCTTC,CASSYDRGQGGYTF
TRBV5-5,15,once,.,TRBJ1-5,TGTGCCAGCAGCTTGGTGGGGGCCACGAGTCAGCCCCAGCATTTT,CASSLVGATSQPQHF
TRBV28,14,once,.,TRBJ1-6,TGTGCCAGCACCACTCACCCCCTTAATTCACCCCTCCACTTT,CASTTHPLNSPLHF
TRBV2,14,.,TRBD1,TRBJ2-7,TGTGCCAGCACCCGGGACAGGGCCATTGACGAGCAGTACTTC,CASTRDRAIDEQYF
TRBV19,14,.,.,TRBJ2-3,TGTGCCAGTAGTATAGCGGGAGTCTCAGATACGCAGTATTTT,CASSIAGVSDTQYF
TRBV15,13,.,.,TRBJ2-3,TGTGCCACCAGCGGCCGTCTGACAGATACGCAGTATTTT,CATSGRLTDTQYF
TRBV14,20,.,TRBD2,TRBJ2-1,TGTGCCAGCAGCCAAGATTGGAGCGGGGGGAATCCGAGCTCCTACAATGAGCAGTTCTTC,CASSQDWSGGNPSSYNEQFF
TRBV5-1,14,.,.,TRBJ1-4,TGCGCCAGCAGCTTAGGGAGGTTAGGCGAAAAACTGTTTTTT,CASSLGRLGEKLFF
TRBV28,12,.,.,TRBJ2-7,TGTGCCAGCAGTTTAGTAGGGGGGGCCGGGTACTTC,CASSLVGGAGYF
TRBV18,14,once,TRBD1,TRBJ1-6,TGTGCCAGCTCGAGGACAGGGTGGAATTCACCCCTCCACTTT,CASSRTGWNSPLHF
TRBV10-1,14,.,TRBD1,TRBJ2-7,TGCGCCAGCAGTACCGGGACAGCCGTCTACGAGCAGTACTTC,CASSTGTAVYEQYF
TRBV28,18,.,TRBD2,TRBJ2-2,TGTGCCAGCAGTATACCGGGACTAGCGGGAGAATCGGTCGGGGAGCTGTTTTTT,CASSIPGLAGESVGELFF
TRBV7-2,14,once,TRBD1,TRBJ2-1,TGTGCCAGCAGCTCTAGACAGGGAAAGGATGAGCAGTTCTTC,CASSSRQGKDEQFF
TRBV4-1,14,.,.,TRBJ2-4,TGCGCCAGCAGCCGCGGCCTAGCCAAAAACATTCAGTACTTC,CASSRGLAKNIQYF
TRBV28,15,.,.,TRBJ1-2,TGTGCCAGCAGTTTAAAGCAGGGGCATTACTATGGCTACACCTTC,CASSLKQGHYYGYTF
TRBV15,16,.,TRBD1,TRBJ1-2,TGTGCCACCAGCAGAGATCTCGGGACAGGGTATGGTGGCTACACCTTC,CATSRDLGTGYGGYTF